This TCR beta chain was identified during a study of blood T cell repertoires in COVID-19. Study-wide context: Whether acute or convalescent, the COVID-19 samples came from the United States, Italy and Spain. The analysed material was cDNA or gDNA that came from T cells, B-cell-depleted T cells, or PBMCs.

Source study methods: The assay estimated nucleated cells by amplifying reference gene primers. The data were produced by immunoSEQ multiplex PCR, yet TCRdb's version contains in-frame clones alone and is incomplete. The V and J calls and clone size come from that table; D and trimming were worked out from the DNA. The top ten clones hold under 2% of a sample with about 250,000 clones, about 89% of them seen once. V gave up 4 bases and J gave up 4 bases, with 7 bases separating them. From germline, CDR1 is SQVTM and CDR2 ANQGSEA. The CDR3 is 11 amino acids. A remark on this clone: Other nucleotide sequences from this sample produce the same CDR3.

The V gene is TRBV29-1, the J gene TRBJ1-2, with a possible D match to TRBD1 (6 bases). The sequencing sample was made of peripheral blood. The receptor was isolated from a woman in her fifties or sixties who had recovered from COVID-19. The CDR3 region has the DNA TGCAGCGTTGGAGGGGGCTATGGCTACACCTTC. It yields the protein CSVGGGYGYTF.